The rows below give T cell receptor beta chains drawn from one sample of a study of response to subunit inactivated influenza vaccine. TCRdb fed the RT-PCR reads into MiXCR, producing one record per CDR3 protein. The sample holds approximately 520,000 distinct CDR3 sequences; 16% are singletons and the top ten take about 3%. Sample: CD4+ T cells sorted from PBMCs, taken around 25 months after vaccination. The source is a man aged 50-75 years who received an inactivated influenza vaccine. CDR3s leave out the opening cysteine and the closing phenylalanine or tryptophan. Not all rows give a size; the values are once, few, many and, for expanded clones, a class.

J gene: TRBJ2-4
V gene: TRBV7-2
clone size: few
CDR3 protein: ASSLGSGTGSYIQY

J gene: TRBJ1-1
V gene: TRBV27
clone size: NA
CDR3 protein: ASSPNRGEAF

J gene: TRBJ1-4
V gene: TRBV15
clone size: NA
CDR3 protein: ATRRDYRGTNEKLF

J gene: TRBJ2-5
V gene: TRBV11-1
clone size: few
CDR3 protein: ASSRHPGQAEETQY

J gene: TRBJ1-2
V gene: TRBV7-9
clone size: few
CDR3 protein: ASSRQDSNYGYT

J gene: TRBJ2-2
V gene: TRBV6-1
clone size: NA
CDR3 protein: ASSKGSSGGALTGELF

J gene: TRBJ2-1
V gene: TRBV20-1
clone size: NA
CDR3 protein: SAETARSSYNEQF

J gene: TRBJ2-1
V gene: TRBV4-1
clone size: NA
CDR3 protein: ASSQARGGLTRNSNEQF

J gene: TRBJ2-2
V gene: TRBV24-1
clone size: NA
CDR3 protein: ATASNGGRTGELF

J gene: TRBJ1-4
V gene: TRBV7-2
clone size: NA
CDR3 protein: ASSFQGGGEKLF

J gene: TRBJ2-4
V gene: TRBV18
clone size: few
CDR3 protein: ASSPGTSGDIQY

J gene: TRBJ1-4
V gene: TRBV29-1
clone size: few
CDR3 protein: SVRDGSLEKLF